This T cell receptor beta chain originates from a study of post-analysis software for immune sequencing data. Study overall: Several disease courses (relapsing-remitting, secondary progressive and progressive-relapsing) of multiple sclerosis were included. Broader study findings: The normalized Chao1 diversity of multiple sclerosis patients was significantly lower than that of controls. By F measure, samples from a shared preparation batch strongly co-clustered. The five TRBV segments detected at higher frequency in patients than in controls included TRBV5-6, TRBV5-1 and TRBV20-1.

On this clonotype itself: Its antigen remains unidentified.

The CDR3 has 14 amino acids. CDR1 SGHRS and CDR2 YFSETQ come from the germline V gene. The trim removed 4 bases at V and 8 bases at J, leaving 3 bases unmatched. TCR beta cDNA libraries included unique molecular identifiers. TCRdb processed the PCR reads anew with MiXCR; each CDR3 protein has one entry. The table lists about half a million distinct CDR3 sequences, around a third of them singletons. The V gene is TRBV5-1, the J gene TRBJ1-4; 12 positions match TRBD1. This clonotype was sampled from a girl aged 2-17 years with multiple sclerosis. What was sequenced was blood. Written as DNA, the CDR3 is TGCGCCAGCAGCCGGGGGACAGGGGGCGAAAAACTGTTTTTT. Encoded protein: CASSRGTGGEKLFF.